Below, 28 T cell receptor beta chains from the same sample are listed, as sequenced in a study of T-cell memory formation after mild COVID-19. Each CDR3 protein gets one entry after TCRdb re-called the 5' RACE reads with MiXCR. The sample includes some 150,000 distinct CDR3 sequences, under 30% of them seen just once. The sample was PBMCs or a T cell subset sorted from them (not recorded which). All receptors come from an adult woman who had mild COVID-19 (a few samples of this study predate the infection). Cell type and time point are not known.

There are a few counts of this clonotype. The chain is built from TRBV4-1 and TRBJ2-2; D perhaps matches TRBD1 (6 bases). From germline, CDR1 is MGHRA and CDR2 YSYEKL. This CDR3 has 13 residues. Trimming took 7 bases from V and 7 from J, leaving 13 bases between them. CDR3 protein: CASNLQGGGELFF. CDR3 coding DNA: TGCGCCAGCAACCTACAGGGTGGCGGGGAGCTGTTTTTT.

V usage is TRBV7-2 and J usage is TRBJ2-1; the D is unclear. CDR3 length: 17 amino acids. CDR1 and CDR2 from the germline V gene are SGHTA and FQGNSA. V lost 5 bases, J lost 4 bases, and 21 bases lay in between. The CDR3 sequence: CASSLPQPGLGYNEQFF. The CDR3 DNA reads TGTGCCAGCAGCCTCCCCCAGCCGGGCTTGGGTTACAATGAGCAGTTCTTC.

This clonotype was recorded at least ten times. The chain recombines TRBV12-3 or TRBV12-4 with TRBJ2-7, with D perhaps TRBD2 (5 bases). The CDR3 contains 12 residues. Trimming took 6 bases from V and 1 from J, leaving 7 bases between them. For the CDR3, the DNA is TGTGCCAGCAGCCCGGGATCCTACGAGCAGTACTTC. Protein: CASSPGSYEQYF.

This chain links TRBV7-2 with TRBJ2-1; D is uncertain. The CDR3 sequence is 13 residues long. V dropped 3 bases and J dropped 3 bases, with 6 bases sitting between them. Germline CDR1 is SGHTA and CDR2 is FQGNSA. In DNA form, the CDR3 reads TGTGCCAGCAGCTTCAGTATCTACAATGAGCAGTTCTTC. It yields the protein CASSFSIYNEQFF.

This CDR3 is CAIDSEAGVTEAFF. In nucleotides, the CDR3 is TGTGCCATCGACAGTGAGGCCGGGGTCACTGAAGCTTTCTTT. This chain connects TRBV2 to TRBJ1-1, with D perhaps TRBD1 (5 bases). This CDR3 region has 14 residues. V lost 10 bases and J lost 4, with 19 bases in between. Looked up from germline, CDR1 is SNHLY and CDR2 is FYNNEI.

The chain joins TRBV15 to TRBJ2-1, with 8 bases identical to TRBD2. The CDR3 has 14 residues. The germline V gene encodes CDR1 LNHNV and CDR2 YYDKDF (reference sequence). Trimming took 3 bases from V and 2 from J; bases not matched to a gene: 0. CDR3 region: CATSSGGAYNEQFF. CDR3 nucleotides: TGTGCCACCAGCAGCGGGGGGGCCTACAATGAGCAGTTCTTC.

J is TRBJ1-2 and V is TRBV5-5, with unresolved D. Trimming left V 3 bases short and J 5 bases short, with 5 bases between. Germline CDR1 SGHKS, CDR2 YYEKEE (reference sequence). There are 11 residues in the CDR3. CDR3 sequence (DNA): TGTGCCAGCAGCTCCGGATATGGCTACACCTTC. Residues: CASSSGYGYTF.

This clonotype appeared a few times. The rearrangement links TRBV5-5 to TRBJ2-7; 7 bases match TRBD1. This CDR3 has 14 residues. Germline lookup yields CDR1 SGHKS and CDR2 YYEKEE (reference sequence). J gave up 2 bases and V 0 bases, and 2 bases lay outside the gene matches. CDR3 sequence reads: CASSLGDSPYEQYF. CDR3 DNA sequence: TGTGCCAGCAGCTTGGGGGACAGTCCCTACGAGCAGTACTTC.

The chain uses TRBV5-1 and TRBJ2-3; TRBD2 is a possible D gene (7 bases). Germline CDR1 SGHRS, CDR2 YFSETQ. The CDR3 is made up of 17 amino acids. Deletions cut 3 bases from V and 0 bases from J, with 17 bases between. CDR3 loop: CASSSSGAGESTDTQYF. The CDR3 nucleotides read TGCGCCAGCAGCTCCTCAGGGGCGGGGGAGAGCACAGATACGCAGTATTTT. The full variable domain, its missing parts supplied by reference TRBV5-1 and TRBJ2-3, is KAGVTQTPRYLIKTRGQQVTLSCSPISGHRSVSWYQQTPGQGLQFLFEYFSETQRNKGNFPGRFSGRQFSNSRSEMNVSTLELGDSALYLCASSSSGAGESTDTQYFGPGTRLTVL.

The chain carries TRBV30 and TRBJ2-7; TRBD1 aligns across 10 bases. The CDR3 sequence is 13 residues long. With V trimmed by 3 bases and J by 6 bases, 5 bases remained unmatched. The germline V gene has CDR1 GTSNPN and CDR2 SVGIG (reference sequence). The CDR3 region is CAWSPWDRGEQYF. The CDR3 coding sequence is TGTGCCTGGAGCCCCTGGGACAGGGGCGAGCAGTACTTC.

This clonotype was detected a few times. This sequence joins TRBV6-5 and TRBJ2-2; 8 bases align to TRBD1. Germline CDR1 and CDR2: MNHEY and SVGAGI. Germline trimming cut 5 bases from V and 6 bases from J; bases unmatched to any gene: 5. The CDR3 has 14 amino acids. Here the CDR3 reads CASSISGGPGELFF. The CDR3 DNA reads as TGTGCCAGCAGTATTTCAGGGGGCCCCGGGGAGCTGTTTTTT.

The CDR3 sequence: CASSQYRGEEETQYF. The CDR3 coding sequence is TGCGCCAGCAGCCAATACAGGGGCGAGGAAGAGACCCAGTACTTC. V and J are TRBV4-1 and TRBJ2-5; 7 bases are a match to TRBD1. The CDR3 consists of 15 residues. After removal of 2 bases from V and 3 bases from J, the junction contained 6 bases not matched to a gene. In germline, CDR1 is MGHRA, CDR2 YSYEKL.

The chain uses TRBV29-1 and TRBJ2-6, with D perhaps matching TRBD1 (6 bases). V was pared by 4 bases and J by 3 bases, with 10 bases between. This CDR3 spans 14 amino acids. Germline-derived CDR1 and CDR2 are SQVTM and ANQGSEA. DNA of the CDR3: TGCAGCGTTGCAGGGGCTTATGGGGCCAACGTCCTGACTTTC. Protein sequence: CSVAGAYGANVLTF.

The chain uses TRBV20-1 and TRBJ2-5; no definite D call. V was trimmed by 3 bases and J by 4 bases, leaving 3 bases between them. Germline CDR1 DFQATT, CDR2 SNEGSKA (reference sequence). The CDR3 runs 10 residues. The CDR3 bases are TGCAGTGCTAGCGTAGAGACCCAGTACTTC. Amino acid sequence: CSASVETQYF.

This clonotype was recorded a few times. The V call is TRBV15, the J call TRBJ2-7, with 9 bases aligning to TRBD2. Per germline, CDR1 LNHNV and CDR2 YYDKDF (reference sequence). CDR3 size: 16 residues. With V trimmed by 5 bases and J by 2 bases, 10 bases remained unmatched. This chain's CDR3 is CATSGSWTSDPYEQYF. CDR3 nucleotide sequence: TGTGCCACCAGCGGATCCTGGACTAGCGACCCCTACGAGCAGTACTTC.

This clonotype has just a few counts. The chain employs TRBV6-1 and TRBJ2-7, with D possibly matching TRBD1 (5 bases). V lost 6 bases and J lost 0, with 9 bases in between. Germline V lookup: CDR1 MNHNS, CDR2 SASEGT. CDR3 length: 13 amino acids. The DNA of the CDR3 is TGTGCCAGCAGAACAGACAGCTCCTACGAGCAGTACTTC. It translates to CASRTDSSYEQYF.

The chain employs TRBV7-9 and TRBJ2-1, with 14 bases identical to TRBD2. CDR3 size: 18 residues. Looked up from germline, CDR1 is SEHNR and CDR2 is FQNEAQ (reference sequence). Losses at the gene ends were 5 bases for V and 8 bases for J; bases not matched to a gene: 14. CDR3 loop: CASSLHRLAGGQVDEQFF. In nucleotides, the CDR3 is TGTGCCAGCAGCCTCCATCGACTAGCGGGAGGGCAGGTTGATGAGCAGTTCTTC.

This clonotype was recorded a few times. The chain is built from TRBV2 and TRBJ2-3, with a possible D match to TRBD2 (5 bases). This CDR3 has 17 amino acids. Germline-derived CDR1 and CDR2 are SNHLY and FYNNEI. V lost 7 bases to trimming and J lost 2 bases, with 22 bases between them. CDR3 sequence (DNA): TGTGCCAGCAAAGTGCCCCGTCCGGGATCGTACACAGATACGCAGTATTTT. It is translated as CASKVPRPGSYTDTQYF.

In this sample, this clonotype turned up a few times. The CDR3 region has the DNA TGCGCCAGCAGCTTTTCTAGCGGGGGGACTCTCTACGAGCAGTACTTC. Amino acids: CASSFSSGGTLYEQYF. V and J are TRBV5-1 and TRBJ2-7; 11 positions agree with TRBD2. The CDR3 is 16 amino acids. V lost 2 bases, J lost 3 bases, and 7 bases stayed unmatched. Germline CDR1 SGHRS, CDR2 YFSETQ.

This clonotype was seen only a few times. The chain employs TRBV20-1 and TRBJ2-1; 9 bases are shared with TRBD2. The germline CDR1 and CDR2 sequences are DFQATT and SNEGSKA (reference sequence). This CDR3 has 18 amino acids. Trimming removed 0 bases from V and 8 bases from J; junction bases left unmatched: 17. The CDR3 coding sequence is TGCAGTGCTAGAGATCTTCCGCTAGCGGGATCATATTGGGATGAGCAGTTCTTC. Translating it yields CSARDLPLAGSYWDEQFF.

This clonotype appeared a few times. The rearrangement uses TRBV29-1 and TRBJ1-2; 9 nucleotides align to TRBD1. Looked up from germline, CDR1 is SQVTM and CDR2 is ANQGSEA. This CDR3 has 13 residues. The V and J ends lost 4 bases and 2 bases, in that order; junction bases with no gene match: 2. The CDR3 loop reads CSVGTGANYGYTF. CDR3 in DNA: TGCAGCGTTGGGACAGGGGCCAACTATGGCTACACCTTC.

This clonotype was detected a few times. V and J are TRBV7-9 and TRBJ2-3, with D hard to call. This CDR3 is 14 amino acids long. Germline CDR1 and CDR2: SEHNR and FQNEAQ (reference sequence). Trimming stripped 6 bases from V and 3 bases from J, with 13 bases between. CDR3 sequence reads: CASSASWATDTQYF. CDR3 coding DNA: TGTGCCAGCAGTGCCAGCTGGGCGACAGATACGCAGTATTTT.

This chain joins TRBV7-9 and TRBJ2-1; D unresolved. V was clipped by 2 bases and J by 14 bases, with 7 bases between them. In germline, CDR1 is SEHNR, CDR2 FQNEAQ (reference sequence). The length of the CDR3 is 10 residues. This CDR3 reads CASSLNWEFF. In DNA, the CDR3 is TGTGCCAGCAGCTTAAATTGGGAGTTCTTC.

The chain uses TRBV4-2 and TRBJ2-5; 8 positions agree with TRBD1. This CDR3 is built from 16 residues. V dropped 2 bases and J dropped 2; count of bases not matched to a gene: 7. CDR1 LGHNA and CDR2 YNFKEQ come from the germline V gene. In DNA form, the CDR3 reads TGTGCCAGCAGCCAACCGGAACAGGGGGAGCAAGAGACCCAGTACTTC. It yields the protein CASSQPEQGEQETQYF.

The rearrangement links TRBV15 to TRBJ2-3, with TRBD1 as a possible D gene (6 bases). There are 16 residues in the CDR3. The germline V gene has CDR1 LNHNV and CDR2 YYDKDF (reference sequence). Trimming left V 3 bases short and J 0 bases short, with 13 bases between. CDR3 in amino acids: CATSSTGTSSTDTQYF. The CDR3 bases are TGTGCCACCAGCAGCACCGGGACATCAAGCACAGATACGCAGTATTTT.

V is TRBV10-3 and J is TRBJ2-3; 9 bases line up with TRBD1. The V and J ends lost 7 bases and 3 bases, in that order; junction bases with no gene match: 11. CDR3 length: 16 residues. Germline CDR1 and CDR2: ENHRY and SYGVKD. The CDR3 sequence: CAINGGTGGITDTQYF. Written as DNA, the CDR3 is TGTGCCATCAACGGAGGCACAGGGGGCATAACAGATACGCAGTATTTT.

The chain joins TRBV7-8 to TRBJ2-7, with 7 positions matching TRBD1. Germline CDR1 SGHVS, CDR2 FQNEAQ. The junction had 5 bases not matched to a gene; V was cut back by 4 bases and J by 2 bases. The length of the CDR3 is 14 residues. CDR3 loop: CASSSGQAPYEQYF. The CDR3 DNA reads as TGTGCCAGCAGCTCCGGACAGGCCCCCTACGAGCAGTACTTC.

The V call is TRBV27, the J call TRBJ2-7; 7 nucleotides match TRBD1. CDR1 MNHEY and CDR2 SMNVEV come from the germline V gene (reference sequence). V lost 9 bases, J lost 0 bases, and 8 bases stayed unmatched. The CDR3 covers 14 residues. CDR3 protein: CASSGQMSSYEQYF. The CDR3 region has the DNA TGTGCCAGTTCGGGACAGATGAGCTCCTACGAGCAGTACTTC.